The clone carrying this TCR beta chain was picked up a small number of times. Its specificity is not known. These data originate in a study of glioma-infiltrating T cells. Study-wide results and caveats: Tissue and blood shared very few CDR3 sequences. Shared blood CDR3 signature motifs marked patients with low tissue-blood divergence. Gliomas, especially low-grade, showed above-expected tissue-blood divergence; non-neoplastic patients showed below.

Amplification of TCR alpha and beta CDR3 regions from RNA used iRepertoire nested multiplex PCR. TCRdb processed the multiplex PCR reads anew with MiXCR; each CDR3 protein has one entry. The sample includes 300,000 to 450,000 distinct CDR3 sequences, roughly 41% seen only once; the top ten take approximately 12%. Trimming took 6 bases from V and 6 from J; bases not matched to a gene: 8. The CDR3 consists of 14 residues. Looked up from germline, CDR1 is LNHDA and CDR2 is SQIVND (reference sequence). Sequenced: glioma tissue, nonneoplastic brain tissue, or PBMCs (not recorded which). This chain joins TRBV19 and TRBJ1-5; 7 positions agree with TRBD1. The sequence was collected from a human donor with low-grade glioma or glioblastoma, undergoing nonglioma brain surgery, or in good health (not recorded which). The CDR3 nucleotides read TGTGCCAGTAGCATGCAACAGGGGACTCAGCCCCAGCATTTT. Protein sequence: CASSMQQGTQPQHF.